Listed below are T cell receptor beta chains from one sample, sequenced in a study of CD8 T cells in Susac syndrome. TCRdb independently ran MiXCR on the immunoSEQ multiplex PCR reads; one entry per CDR3 protein. The sample lists about 110,000 distinct CDR3 sequences; less than 97% were seen once. The sequencing input was CD4+ T cells from PBMCs. All receptors derive from a human donor in good health. Both conserved end residues are part of each CDR3. The D gene is left open where the match is weak. Expanded clones are given a class, and other clones once, few, many or no size at all.

abundance: .; d_gene: .; j_gene: TRBJ1-4; v_gene: TRBV4-3; CDR3nt: TGCGCCAGCAGCCATAACCCCGGCCGCAATGAAAAACTGTTTTTT; CDR3aa: CASSHNPGRNEKLFF
abundance: .; d_gene: .; j_gene: TRBJ1-4; v_gene: TRBV12-3/TRBV12-4; CDR3nt: TGTGCCAGCAGTTTGAATGTCCAGGGAGGGGAAAAACTGTTTTTT; CDR3aa: CASSLNVQGGEKLFF
abundance: .; d_gene: TRBD2; j_gene: TRBJ2-1; v_gene: TRBV7-9; CDR3nt: TGTGCCAGCATCAGCGGGGGGCACAATGAGCAGTTCTTC; CDR3aa: CASISGGHNEQFF
abundance: .; d_gene: .; j_gene: TRBJ2-7; v_gene: TRBV2; CDR3nt: TGTGCCAGCAGGTTGACGTTGAATACTTACGAGCAGTACTTC; CDR3aa: CASRLTLNTYEQYF
abundance: .; d_gene: .; j_gene: TRBJ2-7; v_gene: TRBV7-9; CDR3nt: TGTGCCAGCAGCTTATCCCCCCCCGGGGGCGAGCAGTACTTC; CDR3aa: CASSLSPPGGEQYF
abundance: .; d_gene: TRBD1; j_gene: TRBJ2-7; v_gene: TRBV5-1; CDR3nt: TGCGCCAGCAGCACCCCCCGGGGACAGCTATCCTACGAGCAGTACTTC; CDR3aa: CASSTPRGQLSYEQYF
abundance: .; d_gene: TRBD1; j_gene: TRBJ1-6; v_gene: TRBV20-1; CDR3nt: TGCAGTGCTATTCGGGACAGGAATTCACCCCTCCACTTT; CDR3aa: CSAIRDRNSPLHF
abundance: .; d_gene: TRBD2; j_gene: TRBJ2-5; v_gene: TRBV3-1; CDR3nt: TGTGCCAGCAGCCAAGATCTGGAGCGGGGGGGCCATGAGACCCAGTACTTC; CDR3aa: CASSQDLERGGHETQYF
abundance: .; d_gene: .; j_gene: TRBJ1-1; v_gene: TRBV20-1; CDR3nt: TGCAGTGCTAGAGATCCTGCGAGGATGAACACTGAAGCTTTCTTT; CDR3aa: CSARDPARMNTEAFF
abundance: .; d_gene: TRBD2; j_gene: TRBJ2-3; v_gene: TRBV4-1; CDR3nt: TGCGCCAGCAGCCAACTAGCGGCTAGCACAGATACGCAGTATTTT; CDR3aa: CASSQLAASTDTQYF
abundance: .; d_gene: TRBD1; j_gene: TRBJ2-7; v_gene: TRBV5-1; CDR3nt: TGCGCCAGCAGCTCCCGAGGACAGGACTACGAGCAGTACTTC; CDR3aa: CASSSRGQDYEQYF
abundance: .; d_gene: TRBD1; j_gene: TRBJ1-1; v_gene: TRBV6-5; CDR3nt: TGTGCCAGCAGGTTACAGGGGGCCGTCACTGAAGCTTTCTTT; CDR3aa: CASRLQGAVTEAFF
abundance: once; d_gene: TRBD2; j_gene: TRBJ2-2; v_gene: TRBV5-4; CDR3nt: TGTGCCAGCAGCTTGCCTAGCGGGGTCACCGGGGAGCTGTTTTTT; CDR3aa: CASSLPSGVTGELFF
abundance: .; d_gene: .; j_gene: TRBJ2-5; v_gene: TRBV21-1; CDR3nt: TGTGCCAGCAGCAAAGTTCCAGGGCAAGAGACCCAGTACTTC; CDR3aa: CASSKVPGQETQYF
abundance: .; d_gene: TRBD1; j_gene: TRBJ2-3; v_gene: TRBV20-1; CDR3nt: TGCAGTGCTAGTAACAGGGGGCAAGACACAGATACGCAGTATTTT; CDR3aa: CSASNRGQDTDTQYF
abundance: .; d_gene: TRBD1; j_gene: TRBJ1-2; v_gene: TRBV3-1; CDR3nt: TGTGCCAGCAGCCAAGTGGGTCGGGACAGCTATGGCTACACCTTC; CDR3aa: CASSQVGRDSYGYTF
abundance: .; d_gene: .; j_gene: TRBJ2-1; v_gene: TRBV7-2; CDR3nt: TGTGCCAGCAGCTTAGACATGGCTAGTCGAGGCAATACGCAGTTCTTC; CDR3aa: CASSLDMASRGNTQFF
abundance: .; d_gene: TRBD2; j_gene: TRBJ2-7; v_gene: TRBV5-1; CDR3nt: TGCGCCAGCAATGGGGACTACTACGAGCAGTACTTC; CDR3aa: CASNGDYYEQYF
abundance: .; d_gene: .; j_gene: TRBJ2-5; v_gene: TRBV7-9; CDR3nt: TGTGCCAGCAGCTCGACTCAGGGGCTAGAGACCCAGTACTTC; CDR3aa: CASSSTQGLETQYF
abundance: .; d_gene: TRBD2; j_gene: TRBJ2-7; v_gene: TRBV6-1; CDR3nt: TGTGCCAGCAAGCTAGCGGGAGGAGGCTACTACGAGCAGTACTTC; CDR3aa: CASKLAGGGYYEQYF
abundance: .; d_gene: .; j_gene: TRBJ2-2; v_gene: TRBV2; CDR3nt: TGTGCCAGCAGTAAGGAGGGCGGGGAGCTGTTTTTT; CDR3aa: CASSKEGGELFF
abundance: .; d_gene: .; j_gene: TRBJ1-2; v_gene: TRBV27; CDR3nt: TGTGCCAGCAGCAACCGCTACGGCTATGGCTACACCTTC; CDR3aa: CASSNRYGYGYTF
abundance: .; d_gene: TRBD1; j_gene: TRBJ2-6; v_gene: TRBV15; CDR3nt: TGTGCCACCAGCAGAGATTTTTGGGTGGACAGGGCCAAACCTGGGGCCAACGTCCTGACTTTC; CDR3aa: CATSRDFWVDRAKPGANVLTF
abundance: once; d_gene: .; j_gene: TRBJ2-3; v_gene: TRBV9; CDR3nt: TGTGCCAGCAGCCCACCCCATGTCACAGATACGCAGTATTTT; CDR3aa: CASSPPHVTDTQYF
abundance: .; d_gene: TRBD2; j_gene: TRBJ2-1; v_gene: TRBV20-1; CDR3nt: TGCAGTGCTAGAGTGGAGCGGGGGGGCCCGAATGAGCAGTTCTTC; CDR3aa: CSARVERGGPNEQFF
abundance: .; d_gene: .; j_gene: TRBJ2-7; v_gene: TRBV15; CDR3nt: TGTGCCACCAGCAGAGTGGGGCGACTAGGAACCTACGAGCAGTACTTC; CDR3aa: CATSRVGRLGTYEQYF
abundance: once; d_gene: .; j_gene: TRBJ2-4; v_gene: TRBV14; CDR3nt: TGTGCCAGCACGACCCCCCTTCTAGCCAAAAACATTCAGTACTTC; CDR3aa: CASTTPLLAKNIQYF
abundance: .; d_gene: .; j_gene: TRBJ2-5; v_gene: TRBV11-2; CDR3nt: TGTGCCAGCAGGTCGGGGCCGGGGCCGGAGACCCAGTACTTC; CDR3aa: CASRSGPGPETQYF
abundance: once; d_gene: .; j_gene: TRBJ2-2; v_gene: TRBV12-5; CDR3nt: TGTGCTAGTGCCCGCGGCACACCGAACACCGGGGAGCTGTTTTTT; CDR3aa: CASARGTPNTGELFF
abundance: .; d_gene: .; j_gene: TRBJ2-4; v_gene: TRBV15; CDR3nt: TGTGCCACCAGCAGAGGAGAGTATATCTTAGCCAAAAACATTCAGTACTTC; CDR3aa: CATSRGEYILAKNIQYF
abundance: .; d_gene: .; j_gene: TRBJ1-5; v_gene: TRBV12-3/TRBV12-4; CDR3nt: TGTGCCAGCAGTTCTCGGGCCCGAATGGGCAATCAGCCCCAGCATTTT; CDR3aa: CASSSRARMGNQPQHF
abundance: once; d_gene: .; j_gene: TRBJ1-6; v_gene: TRBV29-1; CDR3nt: TGCAGCGTTGAGCAGGGATATTCGCCCCTCCACTTT; CDR3aa: CSVEQGYSPLHF
abundance: .; d_gene: TRBD2; j_gene: TRBJ2-1; v_gene: TRBV7-3; CDR3nt: TGTGCCAGCAGCTCGGGACTAGCGGGAACAAATGAGCAGTTCTTC; CDR3aa: CASSSGLAGTNEQFF
abundance: .; d_gene: .; j_gene: TRBJ2-1; v_gene: TRBV5-1; CDR3nt: TGCGCCAGCAGATCTACAGGGTCTAATGAGCAGTTCTTC; CDR3aa: CASRSTGSNEQFF
abundance: .; d_gene: .; j_gene: TRBJ1-4; v_gene: TRBV27; CDR3nt: TGTGCCAGCAGGACAGCAACTAATGAAAAACTGTTTTTT; CDR3aa: CASRTATNEKLFF
abundance: .; d_gene: TRBD2; j_gene: TRBJ2-7; v_gene: TRBV28; CDR3nt: TGTGCCAGCGAGTCGGGGGGGGCCAATTACGAGCAGTACTTC; CDR3aa: CASESGGANYEQYF
abundance: .; d_gene: .; j_gene: TRBJ2-5; v_gene: TRBV6-6; CDR3nt: TGTGCCAGCAGTCCTCGACAGACACAAGAGACCCAGTACTTC; CDR3aa: CASSPRQTQETQYF
abundance: .; d_gene: .; j_gene: TRBJ2-3; v_gene: TRBV7-2; CDR3nt: TGTGCCAGCAGCTTAAGGGCTACCACAGATACGCAGTATTTT; CDR3aa: CASSLRATTDTQYF
abundance: .; d_gene: TRBD1; j_gene: TRBJ1-2; v_gene: TRBV3-1; CDR3nt: TGTGCCAGCAGCCAACCGGACAGGGGGCCCCATGGCTACACCTTC; CDR3aa: CASSQPDRGPHGYTF
abundance: .; d_gene: TRBD1; j_gene: TRBJ1-4; v_gene: TRBV20-1; CDR3nt: TGCAGTGCTAGAGGGCAGGGGGTAGGAGAAAAACTGTTTTTT; CDR3aa: CSARGQGVGEKLFF
abundance: .; d_gene: .; j_gene: TRBJ2-3; v_gene: TRBV13; CDR3nt: TGTGCCAGCAGCTTAGGACGGGAACCCCTCCGGGATACGCAGTATTTT; CDR3aa: CASSLGREPLRDTQYF
abundance: few; d_gene: .; j_gene: TRBJ1-1; v_gene: TRBV12-3/TRBV12-4; CDR3nt: TGTGCCAGCAGTTTAGCGGGAGGCACTGAAGCTTTCTTT; CDR3aa: CASSLAGGTEAFF
abundance: .; d_gene: TRBD1; j_gene: TRBJ2-7; v_gene: TRBV19; CDR3nt: TGTGCCAGTAGTGCAACAGGGGGCTGGTACGAGCAGTACTTC; CDR3aa: CASSATGGWYEQYF
abundance: .; d_gene: .; j_gene: TRBJ2-5; v_gene: TRBV29-1; CDR3nt: TGCAGCGTTGAAGATTCTAGGGCAGCTAGCCAAGAGACCCAGTACTTC; CDR3aa: CSVEDSRAASQETQYF
abundance: .; d_gene: .; j_gene: TRBJ2-7; v_gene: TRBV12-3/TRBV12-4; CDR3nt: TGTGCCAGCAGCCGACCGGGGCGGGACGAGCAGTACTTC; CDR3aa: CASSRPGRDEQYF